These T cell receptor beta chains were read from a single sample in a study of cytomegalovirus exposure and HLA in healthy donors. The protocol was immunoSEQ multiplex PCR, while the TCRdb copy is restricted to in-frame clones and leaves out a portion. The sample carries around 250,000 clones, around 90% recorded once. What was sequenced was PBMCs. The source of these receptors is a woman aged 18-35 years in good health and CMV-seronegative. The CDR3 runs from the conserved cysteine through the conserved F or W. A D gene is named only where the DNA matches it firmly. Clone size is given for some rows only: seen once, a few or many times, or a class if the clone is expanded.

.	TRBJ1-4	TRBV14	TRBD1	CASSRTGLANEKLFF	TGTGCCAGCAGCCGGACAGGGTTAGCTAATGAAAAACTGTTTTTT
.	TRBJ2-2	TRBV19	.	CASTSMGQLNTGELFF	TGTGCCAGTACCTCGATGGGGCAGTTAAACACCGGGGAGCTGTTTTTT
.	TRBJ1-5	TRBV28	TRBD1	CASSSATGDRNQPQHF	TGTGCCAGCAGCTCCGCAACAGGGGACCGCAATCAGCCCCAGCATTTT
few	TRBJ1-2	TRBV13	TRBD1	CASSTGVYGYTF	TGTGCCAGCAGCACAGGGGTTTATGGCTACACCTTC
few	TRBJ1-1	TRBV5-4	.	CASSRGNTEAFF	TGTGCCAGCAGTCGGGGGAACACTGAAGCTTTCTTT
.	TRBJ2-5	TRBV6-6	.	CASSYLFQETQYF	TGTGCCAGCAGTTACCTATTCCAAGAGACCCAGTACTTC
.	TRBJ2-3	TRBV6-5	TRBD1	CASRETGSRTDTQYF	TGTGCCAGCAGGGAGACAGGGAGCCGCACAGATACGCAGTATTTT
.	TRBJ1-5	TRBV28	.	CASRTELDYSNQPQHF	TGTGCCAGCCGGACAGAACTTGATTATAGCAATCAGCCCCAGCATTTT
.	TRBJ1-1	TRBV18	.	CASSPPSSDYTEAFF	TGTGCCAGCTCACCACCGTCGTCAGACTACACTGAAGCTTTCTTT
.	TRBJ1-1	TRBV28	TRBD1	CASSFTGQGAWNTEAFF	TGTGCCAGCAGTTTTACGGGACAGGGGGCTTGGAACACTGAAGCTTTCTTT
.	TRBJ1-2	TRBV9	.	CASSTGTNVGSGGYTF	TGTGCCAGCAGCACCGGGACAAACGTTGGGTCCGGTGGCTACACCTTC
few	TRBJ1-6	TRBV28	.	CASSFAVSNSPLHF	TGTGCCAGCAGTTTCGCGGTCTCTAATTCACCCCTCCACTTT
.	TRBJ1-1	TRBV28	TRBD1	CASSLGTGAAFF	TGTGCCAGCAGTCTTGGGACAGGGGCAGCTTTCTTT
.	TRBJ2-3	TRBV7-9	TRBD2	CASSQTSGVTDTQYF	TGTGCCAGCAGCCAGACTAGCGGGGTTACAGATACGCAGTATTTT
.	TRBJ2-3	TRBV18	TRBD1	CASSPRDREGIDTQYF	TGTGCCAGCTCACCACGGGACAGGGAAGGTATAGATACGCAGTATTTT